There are a few counts of the clone carrying this T cell receptor (beta chain). Its antigen is not identified. The PCR had 60 Vbeta and 13 Jbeta primers. The repertoire was sequenced with immunoSEQ multiplex PCR; TCRdb's copy has only in-frame clones and lacks some. The sample shows 160,000 or so clones, roughly 78% of them seen only once. The record originates from a study of cytomegalovirus exposure and HLA in healthy donors. Points from the study as a whole: Reports state that TCR beta sequences accurately predicted most subjects' HLA-A and HLA-B alleles. Specificity of three CMV-associated chains for CMV antigens was verified in vitro. Associated with cytomegalovirus, according to the listing, were 170 or so TCR beta chains.

The TCR was taken from a man aged 35 to 55 in good health and CMV-seronegative. The sample was PBMCs.

For the CDR3, the DNA is TGTGCCAGCAGTTACGTGGAGGGTGGACGAGAAAAACTGTTTTTT. The encoded protein is CASSYVEGGREKLFF. The J gene is TRBJ1-4, the V gene TRBV6-6; no definite D call. Trimming removed 2 bases from V and 8 bases from J, with 15 bases in between. The CDR3 runs to 15 residues. Germline-derived CDR1 and CDR2 are MNHNY and SVGAGI (reference sequence).